A single sample is the source of the 19 T cell receptor beta chains below, sequenced in a study of blood T cell repertoires in COVID-19. Libraries were prepared by immunoSEQ multiplex PCR; TCRdb keeps only in-frame clonotypes and omits some of them. The table has around 200,000 clones, more than 75% seen once; the top ten hold around a sixth. The sample consisted of peripheral blood. All receptors derive from a person between 65 and 79 years old with COVID-19, enrolled during active disease.

This clone was seen just once. V gene TRBV11-2 combines with J gene TRBJ1-2, with TRBD1 as a possible D gene (6 bases). Trimming removed 1 base from V and 3 bases from J, with 6 bases in between. From germline, CDR1 is SGHAT and CDR2 FQNNGV. This CDR3 is built from 13 residues. The CDR3 loop is CASSLGTDYGYTF. Here the CDR3 DNA reads TGTGCCAGCAGCTTAGGGACAGACTATGGCTACACCTTC.

The chain links TRBV19 to TRBJ2-7; D uncertain. Germline CDR1 LNHDA, CDR2 SQIVND (reference sequence). Between the trimmed V and J ends, which lost 0 bases and 0 bases, there was a span of 6 bases. The CDR3 sequence is 14 residues long. The CDR3 protein is CASSIDPHSYEQYF. In DNA, the CDR3 is TGTGCCAGTAGTATAGACCCCCACTCCTACGAGCAGTACTTC.

The rearrangement joins TRBV19 to TRBJ1-6; D call uncertain. The CDR3 is 17 amino acids. Germline assignment: CDR1 LNHDA and CDR2 SQIVND (reference sequence). The V end lost 4 bases, the J end lost 3 bases, and 16 bases lay between the germline ends. CDR3 residues: CASSSPPGGRYNSPLHF. CDR3 in DNA: TGTGCCAGTAGTAGCCCCCCCGGAGGGCGCTATAATTCACCCCTCCACTTT.

This CDR3 is CAISEGGAYNSPLHF. DNA of the CDR3: TGTGCCATCAGTGAGGGGGGGGCCTATAATTCACCCCTCCACTTT. The rearrangement uses TRBV10-3 and TRBJ1-6; perhaps TRBD1 as D (5 bases). Germline loops: CDR1 ENHRY, CDR2 SYGVKD. This CDR3 contains 15 residues. Trimming took off 2 bases at V and 2 bases at J, with 7 bases between the two ends.

The chain couples TRBV5-6 to TRBJ1-3, with 8 bases aligning to TRBD1. Germline CDR1 and CDR2: SGHDT and YYEEEE. Trimming took 4 bases from V and 1 from J; bases not matched to a gene: 4. The CDR3 contains 15 residues. DNA for the CDR3: TGTGCCAGCAGCCGGACAGGGAGTTCTGGAAACACCATATATTTT. Its translation is CASSRTGSSGNTIYF.

The chain is built from TRBV5-5 and TRBJ2-5; D is unclear. The V and J ends lost 3 bases and 5 bases respectively, with 11 bases between them. The CDR3 spans 13 residues. Germline V gives CDR1 SGHKS, CDR2 YYEKEE (reference sequence). The CDR3 loop is CASSSRVVETQYF. For the CDR3, the DNA is TGTGCCAGCAGCTCCCGAGTGGTGGAGACCCAGTACTTC.

This chain links TRBV6-5 with TRBJ2-7; a weak D match, TRBD1 (5 bases). CDR1 is MNHEY and CDR2 is SVGAGI in the germline V gene. The CDR3 extends over 12 amino acids. Trimming stripped 7 bases from V and 8 bases from J, with 15 bases between. The CDR3 nucleotides are TGTGCCAGCAACGGATGGCAGGGCCAGCAGTACTTC. Translating gives CASNGWQGQQYF.

The chain joins TRBV7-6 to TRBJ2-5, with D tentatively TRBD2 (6 bases). With 5 bases removed from V and 1 base from J, the gap between germline ends came to 8 bases. Germline CDR1 SGHVS, CDR2 FNYEAQ. CDR3 size: 13 residues. CDR3 DNA: TGTGCCAGCAGCCGGAGGGTCCAAGAGACCCAGTACTTC. Its translation: CASSRRVQETQYF.

The CDR3 DNA is TGTGCCAGCAGCACCATGGGTAGCGGGAGCTACGAGCAGTACTTC. It translates to CASSTMGSGSYEQYF. The V and J genes are TRBV27 and TRBJ2-7, with 9 bases matching TRBD2. CDR1 is MNHEY, CDR2 SMNVEV, per germline (reference sequence). CDR3 length: 15 amino acids. The ends lost 6 bases at V and 3 bases at J; junction bases unmatched: 9.

The rearrangement joins TRBV5-1 to TRBJ2-5; 11 positions agree with TRBD2. This CDR3 spans 15 amino acids. Germline assignment: CDR1 SGHRS and CDR2 YFSETQ. J lost 5 bases, V lost 4 bases, and 7 bases had no gene match. The CDR3 sequence is CASSPGLAVVETQYF. CDR3 DNA sequence: TGCGCCAGCAGCCCGGGACTAGCGGTAGTGGAGACCCAGTACTTC.

V usage is TRBV5-6 and J usage is TRBJ2-2; TRBD1 matches 11 bases. From germline, CDR1 is SGHDT and CDR2 YYEEEE. The V gene end was trimmed by 4 bases and the J gene end by 6 bases; junction bases not matched to a gene: 5. This CDR3 is 15 amino acids long. The CDR3 spells CASSPGTGGSGELFF. The CDR3, as DNA: TGTGCCAGCAGCCCAGGGACAGGGGGTTCCGGGGAGCTGTTTTTT.

Ten or more counts support this clone. One junction end disagrees with the germline gene, perhaps due to a read error. The chain links TRBV4-1 to TRBJ2-7; D is perhaps TRBD1 (6 bases). The germline gives CDR1 MGHRA, CDR2 YSYEKL. This CDR3 is built from 19 residues. The CDR3 reads CASSNQAPGQGRLTYAQYF. The CDR3 DNA sequence: TGCGCCAGCAGCAACCAGGCCCCGGGACAAGGCCGCCTAACCTACGCGCAGTACTTC.

This chain joins TRBV30 and TRBJ2-7; TRBD2 is a possible D gene (6 bases). Per germline, CDR1 GTSNPN and CDR2 SVGIG (reference sequence). The V end was cut by 5 bases, the J end by 4 bases, with 15 bases between. The CDR3 loop spans 13 amino acids. The CDR3 DNA is TGTGCCTGGGCACGGGAGTCTGGGTACGAGCAGTACTTC. This codes for CAWARESGYEQYF.

The CDR3 DNA reads as TGTGCCAGCAGCTTAGCGCCGGCAGGGGGTGGCTACACCTTC. This codes for CASSLAPAGGGYTF. This sequence joins TRBV7-2 and TRBJ1-2, with 7 bases fitting TRBD1. The V gene's germline CDR1 is SGHTA and CDR2 FQGNSA. The junction had 5 bases not matched to a gene; V was cut back by 0 bases and J by 7 bases. The CDR3 sequence is 14 residues long.

V is TRBV19 and J is TRBJ2-3; TRBD1 agrees at 8 bases. The CDR3 totals 15 residues. J lost 8 bases, V lost 4 bases, and 11 bases had no gene match. Germline values: CDR1 LNHDA, CDR2 SQIVND (reference sequence). CDR3 residues: CASSNRQGLNRTQYF. In nucleotides, the CDR3 is TGTGCCAGTAGTAATCGACAGGGGCTGAACCGTACGCAGTATTTT.

The V call is TRBV28, the J call TRBJ1-2, with 11 bases lining up with TRBD1. The V gene's germline CDR1 is MDHEN and CDR2 SYDVKM. Germline trimming cut 0 bases from V and 7 bases from J; bases unmatched to any gene: 7. The CDR3 is 16 amino acids. DNA for the CDR3: TGTGCCAGCAGTTTATGGGCTCTGGACAGGGGGCTTGGCTACACCTTC. Protein sequence: CASSLWALDRGLGYTF.

The chain employs TRBV19 and TRBJ2-6; TRBD1 might be the D (5 bases). CDR1 and CDR2 (germline): LNHDA, SQIVND (reference sequence). The CDR3 consists of 16 residues. Trimming stripped 9 bases from V and 0 bases from J, with 15 bases between. The CDR3 is CASRAWQASGANVLTF. The CDR3 DNA follows: TGTGCCAGCAGGGCGTGGCAGGCCTCTGGGGCCAACGTCCTGACTTTC.

The chain employs TRBV7-3 and TRBJ2-6; maybe TRBD2 (6 bases). Germline values: CDR1 SGHTA, CDR2 FQGTGA. V lost 1 base and J 1 base, leaving 11 bases between the germline ends. The CDR3 covers 17 residues. The CDR3 nucleotides read TGTGCCAGCAGCTTAATGGGCGGGACGTCTGGGGCCAACGTCCTGACTTTC. Translated: CASSLMGGTSGANVLTF.

J is TRBJ1-1 and V is TRBV18, with D hard to call. The ends were cut back, 2 bases at V and 7 bases at J, with 11 bases in the middle. The germline CDR1 and CDR2 sequences are KGHSH and LQKENI. The CDR3 consists of 13 residues. The CDR3 spells CASSPEAGIEAFF. CDR3 DNA: TGTGCCAGCTCACCAGAAGCGGGGATTGAAGCTTTCTTT.